This T cell receptor (beta chain) was sequenced in a study of T cell responses to AZD1222 COVID-19 vaccine. The study, taken as a whole, reports: Clonal diversity may have been underestimated in mostly white British donors.

Here immunoSEQ multiplex PCR was the method, and the copy in TCRdb shows in-frame clones only, minus some. Among 120,000 to 150,000 clones listed, about 86% were seen once. The V and J ends lost 0 bases and 5 bases respectively, with 3 bases between them. Germline V gene lookup returns CDR1 SEHNR and CDR2 FQNEAQ (reference sequence). The CDR3 covers 12 residues. About this clone itself: Its antigen is not known. This CDR3 is also generated by other DNA sequences in the sample.

Sample: peripheral blood, taken 28 days after the second AZD1222 dose. The sequence derives from an adult who received the AZD1222 COVID-19 vaccine. V gene TRBV7-9 combines with J gene TRBJ2-3; D uncertain. As DNA, the CDR3 is TGTGCCAGCAGCTTAGCCTTAGATACGCAGTATTTT. Its translation is CASSLALDTQYF.